One sample yielded the 9 T cell receptor beta chains listed below, sequenced in a study of blood T cell repertoires in COVID-19. Sequencing was performed with immunoSEQ multiplex PCR; in TCRdb, only in-frame clones are kept and a portion is missing. The sample includes around 65,000 clones, roughly three quarters of them seen just once. Input material: peripheral blood. These receptor sequences come from a human donor in a cohort sampled during active COVID-19.

The chain couples TRBV14 to TRBJ1-4, with a weak D call TRBD1 (5 bases). The CDR3 extends over 13 amino acids. Germline CDR1 and CDR2: SGHDN and FVKESK. Trimming cost V 6 bases and J 10 bases, with 15 bases left between them. CDR3 sequence: CASRKGPQGKLFF. In DNA form, the CDR3 reads TGTGCCAGCAGAAAAGGACCCCAGGGAAAACTGTTTTTT.

The genes are TRBV9 and TRBJ2-7; possible D gene TRBD1, 6 bases. Germline V CDR1 and CDR2: SGDLS, YYNGEE. The length of the CDR3 is 14 residues. Trimming pared 0 bases from V and 4 bases from J, leaving 11 bases between. The CDR3 loop reads CASSVARGPYEQYF. The CDR3 nucleotides read TGTGCCAGCAGCGTAGCCAGGGGCCCTTACGAGCAGTACTTC.

The chain employs TRBV5-1 and TRBJ1-1; 9 nucleotides match TRBD1. The V and J ends lost 3 bases and 1 base, in that order; junction bases with no gene match: 10. The CDR3 is made up of 17 amino acids. The germline gives CDR1 SGHRS, CDR2 YFSETQ. CDR3 residues: CASSYRGTGQANTEAFF. CDR3 DNA sequence: TGCGCCAGCAGCTATCGAGGGACAGGGCAAGCGAACACTGAAGCTTTCTTT.

J is TRBJ2-7 and V is TRBV5-1, with D perhaps TRBD2 (6 bases). V lost 0 bases and J lost 4, with 14 bases in between. Germline assignment: CDR1 SGHRS and CDR2 YFSETQ. The CDR3 contains 15 residues. The CDR3 DNA reads as TGCGCCAGCAGCTTGGAACCGGGAGTGGGGTACGAGCAGTACTTC. Protein sequence: CASSLEPGVGYEQYF. Supplemented by reference TRBV5-1 and TRBJ2-7, the full variable domain reads KAGVTQTPRYLIKTRGQQVTLSCSPISGHRSVSWYQQTPGQGLQFLFEYFSETQRNKGNFPGRFSGRQFSNSRSEMNVSTLELGDSALYLCASSLEPGVGYEQYFGPGTRLTVT.

This chain connects TRBV7-8 to TRBJ2-7, with a weak D call TRBD2 (6 bases). Trimming took off 1 base at V and 6 bases at J, with 16 bases between the two ends. This CDR3 region has 15 residues. Germline loops: CDR1 SGHVS, CDR2 FQNEAQ. CDR3 DNA sequence: TGTGCCAGCAGCTTAGAGGTGCGGGAATCGTCCGAGCAGTACTTC. This sequence encodes CASSLEVRESSEQYF. The complete variable domain, with remaining parts taken from reference TRBV7-8 and TRBJ2-7, reads GAGVSQSPRYKVAKRGQDVALRCDPISGHVSLFWYQQALGQGPEFLTYFQNEAQLDKSGLPSDRFFAERPEGSVSTLKIQRTQQEDSAVYLCASSLEVRESSEQYFGPGTRLTVT.

V usage is TRBV6-5 and J usage is TRBJ2-7; possible D gene TRBD1, 5 bases. CDR1 and CDR2 (germline): MNHEY, SVGAGI. Trimming took 6 bases from V and 3 from J, leaving 15 bases between them. This CDR3 has 14 residues. The CDR3 nucleotides are TGTGCCAGCAGGGACGTTATTACAGGCTACGAGCAGTACTTC. It translates to CASRDVITGYEQYF.

This clone has only one observation. This chain uses TRBV3-1 (or the pseudogene TRBV3-2) with TRBJ2-3; 12 nucleotides line up with TRBD2. Germline loops: CDR1 LGHDT, CDR2 YNNKEL (reference sequence). CDR3 size: 17 residues. J was trimmed by 5 bases and V by 0 bases; bases with no gene match: 6. The CDR3 DNA reads TGTGCCAGCAGCCAAGAAGCTAGCGGGGGGGCGGGAGATACGCAGTATTTT. This gives the protein CASSQEASGGAGDTQYF.

V is TRBV4-1 and J is TRBJ2-2, with TRBD1 matching over 9 bases. The CDR3 has 17 amino acids. V was clipped by 3 bases and J by 4 bases; unmatched bases: 9. Germline values: CDR1 MGHRA, CDR2 YSYEKL. The CDR3 nucleotides read TGCGCCAGCAGCCAGGCTCTAGGACAGGGGACCACCGGGGAGCTGTTTTTT. This translates into CASSQALGQGTTGELFF.

The chain combines TRBV6-5 with TRBJ2-7, with TRBD1 as a possible D gene (6 bases). CDR3 size: 14 residues. V was shortened by 6 bases and J by 2 bases, with 14 bases between the two germline ends. The germline CDR1 and CDR2 sequences are MNHEY and SVGAGI. CDR3 residues: CASRRQDTAYEQYF. The CDR3 coding sequence is TGTGCCAGCAGGAGACAGGACACAGCCTACGAGCAGTACTTC.